This T cell receptor beta chain was retrieved from a study of cytomegalovirus exposure and HLA in healthy donors (dated 2017 in TCRdb). Notes on the research overall: In an earlier analysis of roughly 590 of the donors, approximately 260 Gb of sequence data and roughly 100 million unique TCR beta sequences from 150 million to 200 million T cells were reported. About 300 gigabases of sequencing data and approximately 85 million unique TCR sequences were included in an early release covering about 700 HLA-typed donors. Of the roughly 400 genotyped donors, around 81% fell in the genetic ancestry cluster associated with self-reported Caucasian donors. The study aimed to test whether signatures of past pathogen exposure could be identified by cataloging public T cell receptors. The study profiled the T cell repertoires of 500 to 800 subjects by immunosequencing and related them to cytomegalovirus serostatus. Besides the first cohort of roughly 700 subjects, a separate validation cohort made up of 120 or so different subjects was used. High-throughput TCR immunosequencing, statistical association of individual TCRs with disease status, and machine learning were combined to predict cytomegalovirus infection status. To study patterns of TCR occurrence, a later analysis re-analyzed previously published TCR beta repertoires from hundreds of donors and added high-resolution HLA genotyping. Rather than using new phenotypic data, the later analysis identified candidate immune exposures from TCR beta sequences and from how often those sequences occurred across donors. An earlier analysis of 587 of the donors used high-throughput TCR beta sequencing to judge whether each TCR beta V gene segment behaved as functional or pseudogenic. Donor age, sex, ethnicity and CMV serostatus were collected together with the repertoire data. Genome-wide SNP genotypes for about 65% of the roughly 700 donors were used in a later genetic analysis, which treated that subset as a discovery cohort. Every repertoire in the discovery cohort had been generated on one and the same sequencing platform. HLA typing covered class I and class II loci at four-digit resolution. Typing coverage varied by locus: roughly 629-640 donors for A, B, C, DRB1 and DQB1; some 520 for DQA1; 606 for DPA1; 450 to 480 for DPB1. A handful of DR-DQ haplotypes were handled as single units for association and clustering because linkage in the cohort was strong. Among about 400 genotyped donors of the cohort, an average of around 240,000 unique TCR beta nucleotide sequences was sequenced per donor, of which 15% to 20% were non-productive.

Results and caveats for the whole study, not just this receptor: An earlier analysis of around 540 of the donors showed that most TCR beta V segments appeared in productive rearrangements either about 90% or about 30% of the time, which broadly matched IMGT annotations. According to the authors, the approach could potentially be generalized to other disease states and immunological phenotypes. Specific HLA alleles were associated with 18,000 or so TCR beta sequences at a false discovery rate of 0.05 in a later analysis. A later analysis found that most CMV-associated TCR beta chains appeared HLA-restricted, with HLA associations seemingly driven largely by CMV exposure. Correlated functional status among segregating V segments might be attributable to linkage disequilibrium, but an unknown experimental factor could not be ruled out. Cytomegalovirus status was reported to be diagnosed by the classifier with high specificity and sensitivity in both the original and validation cohorts. Compared with the roughly 700-donor mean, donors in an Asian-associated ancestry cluster had fewer N-insertions in productive TCRs, according to a later genetic analysis. A later analysis found that HLA-associated TCR beta chains were more clonally expanded and had lower generation probabilities than equally common non-associated chains. A further reported finding was that TCR beta sequences accurately predicted the HLA-A and HLA-B alleles for most subjects in the first cohort. In a later analysis, TCR association rates were found to vary across HLA loci, with the most associated TCRs seen for DRB1 alleles and the fewest for HLA-C alleles. Across donors, most TCR sequences were observed very rarely, whereas some public TCRs were present in many individuals. Because HLA typing was missing for some donors at each locus, association tests included only the typed subset. A total of fewer than 200 TCR beta chains were listed by the study as associated with cytomegalovirus. Only TCR beta chains were sequenced in this cohort, and the absence of alpha or paired-chain data limited detectable features. The only immune exposure information available for the cohort was CMV serostatus. Some IMGT-functional V segments, including TRBV6-2 and TRBV6-3, could not be told apart with the 87-base-pair reads, so those segments were excluded. An association between a missense DCLRE1C variant and V-gene and J-gene trimming of TCR beta chains was found in a later genetic analysis and replicated in an independent cohort. Strong co-occurrence of HLA alleles, especially DR and DQ, made assigning TCR associations to individual alleles difficult. Approximately 16 rarely observed V segments, including chromosome 9 orphons, were excluded from the earlier analysis of a few hundred of the donors because counts were too low. Three of the identified cytomegalovirus-associated TCR beta chains were confirmed in vitro to be specific for cytomegalovirus antigens. Presence/absence analyses assumed roughly uniform sequencing depth across donors, an assumption that may not hold. A group of highly shared sequence variants was considered likely to be a technical artifact of the sequencing pipeline. In a later analysis, several top co-occurrence clusters were reported to appear linked to parvovirus B19, influenza, CMV and Epstein-Barr virus.

The library was obtained by the immunoSEQ multiplex PCR assay. The multiplex PCR relied on a mix of 60 forward primers for TCR Vbeta segments and 13 reverse primers for TCR Jbeta segments. Amplification of the CDR3 region of rearranged TCR beta genes was performed with a multiplex PCR assay on genomic DNA. On the Illumina HiSeq System, the amplified TCR beta libraries were sequenced as 87-base-pair reads. For the original study's pipeline: Across the 666 repertoires, a later analysis counted some 81 million unique TCR beta chains, 9 million to 14 million of which were shared by at least two donors. To remove PCR and sequencing errors, raw reads were error-corrected and collapsed into unique sequences using a nearest-neighbor algorithm that merged closely related sequences. V, D and J gene segments were assigned by aligning CDR3 sequences to IMGT reference sequences. For a sequence to be retained, a match of at least six nucleotides to both a V gene segment and a J gene segment was required. Rearrangements were called productive when the CDR3 lacked stop codons and stayed in frame with V and J; all others were non-productive. Following IMGT convention, CDR3 was defined as the stretch from the second conserved V-encoded cysteine to the conserved J-encoded phenylalanine. Sequences without an unambiguous match to a single V gene segment were excluded from the earlier analysis of about 630 of the donors. An earlier analysis of a few hundred of the donors called V segments functional above 56.7% productive rearrangements and segregating when the between-donor standard deviation exceeded 5%. A statistical classification framework was developed to diagnose cytomegalovirus status using the catalog of TCR beta chain sequences. In a later analysis, TCR nucleotide sequences were compared against IMGT/GENE-DB human TR gene sequences so that V and J genes could be assigned. In a later analysis, CDR3 sequences and most-parsimonious VDJ recombination scenarios were assigned using the TCRdist pipeline. In a later analysis, each TCR beta chain was defined by its CDR3 amino acid sequence together with its V-gene family, and reads without a unique V-gene family were excluded. In a later analysis, 450 to 600 highly shared, low-generation-probability nucleotide sequences were removed to address suspected cross-contamination and a sequencing artifact. A later analysis calculated a clonal expansion index for each public chain from normalized within-repertoire ranks of inferred template counts. In a later analysis, generation probabilities were computed with a VDJ recombination model fitted to out-of-frame rearrangements, and the resulting probabilities were checked against IGoR. In a later analysis, hypergeometric tests were used to score TCR-TCR, TCR-HLA and TCR-CMV co-occurrence, with a repertoire-size bias correction applied to TCR pairs. A later analysis estimated false discovery rates by permuting HLA or CMV assignments 20 times. In a later analysis, co-occurring TCRs were grouped with DBSCAN, and TCRdist sequence similarity was added when clustering was performed within HLA-allele-positive subsets. Co-occurrence clustering excluded repertoires with fewer than 30,000 or more than 120,000 public chains, plus five with anomalous nucleotide sharing. TCRdb carries this immuneACCESS record with in-frame sequences only. Its versions omit some clonotypes, under half of them owing to an unresolved V gene in the studies checked, with the rest unexplained. The DNA was the basis for D and trimming; V, J and clone size are from that table. The sample table shows about 200,000 clones, and 75% to 90% are seen once. The ten largest clones take up over 5% of the sample.

Concerning this clone: No antigen is known for it. No quality values exist for individual bases; no much larger clone is one base distant.

The cohort consisted of hundreds of healthy bone marrow donors. Cohort members were all nominally healthy when sampled, although unrecorded immune exposures were likely present. The donor tested CMV seropositive, placing the donor among the 250 to 300 seropositive members of the cohort. A peripheral blood sample was collected from each donor, and TCR beta sequencing was performed on peripheral blood mononuclear cells. Genomic DNA was extracted from the blood cell samples with the Qiagen DNeasy Blood Extraction Kit. The CDR3, from cysteine to phenylalanine, totals 15 residues. Just the 45-base CDR3 DNA is kept, in frame starting at base 1. Per the germline V gene, SGHRS is the CDR1 and YFSETQ is the CDR2. Between the V and J ends, shortened by 0 bases and 0 bases respectively, the junction contains 8 bases.

This TCR was recovered from a woman between 45 and 65 years old in good health and CMV-seropositive. The rearranged segments are TRBV5-1 and TRBJ2-3, with the D gene call left open. The sequenced sample was PBMCs. The DNA sequence is given as TGCGCCAGCAGCTTGGGGAGTACTAGCACAGATACGCAGTATTTT. It encodes CASSLGSTSTDTQYF. The full variable domain, with segments outside the CDR3 supplied by the reference TRBV5-1 and TRBJ2-3 proteins, appears as KAGVTQTPRYLIKTRGQQVTLSCSPISGHRSVSWYQQTPGQGLQFLFEYFSETQRNKGNFPGRFSGRQFSNSRSEMNVSTLELGDSALYLCASSLGSTSTDTQYFGPGTRLTVL.